What follows are 18 T cell receptor beta chains derived from one specimen sequenced in a study of T cells in Graves' hyperthyroidism and ophthalmopathy. What was amplified from RNA transcripts were TCR beta CDR3 regions. A first-round RT-PCR of the TCR CDR3 used the HTBI primer set. Each CDR3 protein gets one entry after TCRdb re-called the multiplex PCR reads with MiXCR. This repertoire shows about 590,000 distinct CDR3 sequences, less than 20% found once; its top ten account for roughly 7.3%. Sequencing input: blood. Receptors originate from a woman between 25 and 40 years old with Graves' hyperthyroidism.

The sample holds many counts of this clonotype. This chain joins TRBV20-1 and TRBJ2-1; 13 bases agree with TRBD2. The CDR3 has 15 amino acids. From germline, CDR1 is DFQATT and CDR2 SNEGSKA (reference sequence). J gave up 7 bases and V 6 bases, and 9 bases lay outside the gene matches. The CDR3 bases are TGCAGTGCGTCCTACGGACTAGCGGGAGCGAATGAGCAGTTCTTC. Translation gives CSASYGLAGANEQFF.

This clonotype was counted at least ten times. The V and J genes are TRBV9 and TRBJ2-2, with 7 bases fitting TRBD2. The CDR3 spans 16 residues. Germline V CDR1 and CDR2: SGDLS, YYNGEE. V was clipped by 0 bases and J by 3 bases; unmatched bases: 5. For the CDR3, the DNA is TGTGCCAGCAGCGTAGATCCTAGCGGATACACCGGGGAGCTGTTTTTT. Amino acids: CASSVDPSGYTGELFF.

This clonotype came up many times. The J gene is TRBJ2-1, the V gene TRBV20-1; D not resolved. Germline lookup yields CDR1 DFQATT and CDR2 SNEGSKA (reference sequence). The CDR3 runs 15 residues. Between the trimmed V and J ends, which lost 3 bases and 0 bases, there was a span of 12 bases. The CDR3 region is CSARPGYHSYNEQFF. CDR3 nucleotides: TGCAGTGCTAGGCCCGGGTACCACTCCTACAATGAGCAGTTCTTC.

The rearrangement joins TRBV29-1 to TRBJ2-7; 14 bases fit TRBD2. The V and J ends lost 5 bases and 2 bases, in that order; junction bases with no gene match: 5. Germline values: CDR1 SQVTM, CDR2 ANQGSEA. This CDR3 spans 15 amino acids. In DNA form, the CDR3 reads TGCAGCGTTCTGGGACTAGCGGGAGTGGCCTACGAGCAGTACTTC. Amino acid sequence: CSVLGLAGVAYEQYF.

This clonotype was seen at least ten times. The chain is built from TRBV20-1 and TRBJ2-1, with 9 bases lining up with TRBD2. Looked up from germline, CDR1 is DFQATT and CDR2 is SNEGSKA (reference sequence). The CDR3 sequence is 14 residues long. With V trimmed by 1 base and J by 6 bases, 4 bases remained unmatched. CDR3 region: CSARGGREGNEQFF. CDR3 DNA sequence: TGCAGTGCTAGAGGTGGGCGGGAGGGCAATGAGCAGTTCTTC.

This clonotype was found many times. This chain uses TRBV27 with TRBJ2-1; D is perhaps TRBD1 (5 bases). Looked up from germline, CDR1 is MNHEY and CDR2 is SMNVEV (reference sequence). There are 16 residues in the CDR3. V was pared by 2 bases and J by 8 bases, with 19 bases between. Here the CDR3 DNA reads TGTGCCAGCAGTTTACGTTCAGGGCCCGCGGTTCATGAGCAGTTCTTC. This codes for CASSLRSGPAVHEQFF.

This clonotype was counted many times. The chain is built from TRBV7-3 and TRBJ2-7; 7 bases map to TRBD1. Germline CDR1 reads SGHTA; CDR2 reads FQGTGA. Losses at the gene ends were 4 bases for V and 3 bases for J; bases not matched to a gene: 12. The CDR3 extends over 16 amino acids. CDR3 in amino acids: CASSYEDGTEHYEQYF. CDR3 DNA: TGTGCCAGCAGCTACGAGGACGGGACAGAACACTACGAGCAGTACTTC.

This clonotype appeared many times. The chain has TRBV24-1 and TRBJ2-1; 8 bases align to TRBD1. The CDR3 contains 14 residues. V lost 6 bases and J lost 6; bases outside the gene matches: 6. Germline lookup yields CDR1 KGHDR and CDR2 SFDVKD. CDR3 in amino acids: CATSRTGLGNEQFF. CDR3 in DNA: TGTGCCACCAGTCGGACAGGGTTAGGCAATGAGCAGTTCTTC.

This clonotype was picked up many times. V gene TRBV10-3 combines with J gene TRBJ2-1, with D possibly being TRBD1 (6 bases). CDR1 is ENHRY and CDR2 is SYGVKD in the germline V gene. CDR3 length equals 16 residues. Trimming removed 4 bases from V and 6 bases from J, with 19 bases in between. The DNA of the CDR3 is TGTGCCATCAGTGGTACGTGGGGGCAGACGGGCAATGAGCAGTTCTTC. It specifies CAISGTWGQTGNEQFF.

This clonotype appeared a single time. V is TRBV6-5 and J is TRBJ1-5; 7 bases match TRBD1. This CDR3 has 17 amino acids. Germline values: CDR1 MNHEY, CDR2 SVGAGI. V shed 0 bases, J shed 0 bases, and the junction held 5 bases outside the gene matches. CDR3 sequence reads: CASSYSSQGDSNQPQHF. In DNA form, the CDR3 reads TGTGCCAGCAGTTACTCCTCTCAGGGGGATAGCAATCAGCCCCAGCATTTT.

There are many counts of this clonotype. The rearrangement joins TRBV12-3 or TRBV12-4 to TRBJ2-3; D is unclear. Trimming cost V 1 base and J 3 bases, with 8 bases left between them. CDR3 length: 14 residues. CDR3 sequence reads: CASSLDAETDTQYF. The CDR3 coding sequence is TGTGCCAGCAGTTTAGACGCGGAGACAGATACGCAGTATTTT.

The rearrangement joins TRBV6-4 to TRBJ2-2; 10 bases match TRBD1. There are 18 residues in the CDR3. J gave up 3 bases and V 4 bases, and 11 bases lay outside the gene matches. Germline V lookup: CDR1 MRHNA, CDR2 SNTAGT. This CDR3 reads CASSVSFRTGGDTGELFF. DNA of the CDR3: TGTGCCAGCAGTGTCTCGTTCCGGACAGGGGGGGACACCGGGGAGCTGTTTTTT.

V is TRBV5-1 and J is TRBJ2-7; no clear D. Trimming took 4 bases from V and 3 from J, leaving 14 bases between them. This CDR3 is 14 amino acids long. The germline CDR1 and CDR2 sequences are SGHRS and YFSETQ. CDR3 region: CASSQAEVFYEQYF. The DNA of the CDR3 is TGCGCCAGCAGCCAAGCAGAAGTTTTCTACGAGCAGTACTTC.

This chain joins TRBV27 and TRBJ2-7, with 11 bases fitting TRBD2. The CDR3 is 15 amino acids. The germline gives CDR1 MNHEY, CDR2 SMNVEV (reference sequence). The V gene end was trimmed by 2 bases and the J gene end by 7 bases; junction bases not matched to a gene: 7. The CDR3 coding sequence is TGTGCCAGCAGTTTAATTACTAGCGGGAGCAATGAGCAGTACTTC. Protein sequence: CASSLITSGSNEQYF.

This clonotype was found a few times. V and J are TRBV19 and TRBJ2-1, with D possibly TRBD1 on 7 matching bases. CDR1 is LNHDA and CDR2 is SQIVND in the germline V gene (reference sequence). Trimming shortened V by 11 bases and J by 6 bases, and 17 bases separated the two germline ends. CDR3 length: 13 residues. The CDR3 loop is CASKWQGGNEQFF. The CDR3 bases are TGTGCCTCTAAGTGGCAGGGGGGCAATGAGCAGTTCTTC.

This clonotype was seen repeatedly, ten times or more. The gene calls are TRBV5-1 and TRBJ2-6; D not certain. Germline assignment: CDR1 SGHRS and CDR2 YFSETQ. The CDR3 spans 14 residues. V lost 4 bases and J lost 0, with 5 bases in between. Written as DNA, the CDR3 is TGCGCCAGCAGCCCGTACTCTGGGGCCAACGTCCTGACTTTC. Protein product: CASSPYSGANVLTF.

This clonotype was counted many times. The chain joins TRBV29-1 to TRBJ1-1; D gene ambiguous. This CDR3 is built from 16 residues. Deletions cut 3 bases from V and 1 base from J, with 18 bases between. Per the germline V gene, CDR1 is SQVTM and CDR2 is ANQGSEA. CDR3 sequence (DNA): TGCAGCGTTGATAGGATGGCGGGAATCCCGAACACTGAAGCTTTCTTT. Residues: CSVDRMAGIPNTEAFF.

The table lists this clonotype with many counts. The rearrangement uses TRBV11-1 and TRBJ2-7; D perhaps matches TRBD2 (6 bases). The V and J ends lost 5 bases and 3 bases respectively, with 14 bases between them. This CDR3 comprises 14 residues. CDR1 and CDR2 (germline): SGHAT, FQDESV (reference sequence). The CDR3 protein is CASSPDSGLYEQYF. CDR3 DNA: TGTGCCAGCAGCCCTGATAGCGGACTCTACGAGCAGTACTTC.